This T cell receptor (beta chain) was identified in a study of preoperative IRX-2 immunotherapy in early breast cancer. The treatment: preoperative locoregional IRX-2 cytokine immunotherapy. Patients received preoperative, locoregional IRX-2 cytokine immunotherapy in a phase Ib study. Only in-frame clones appear in the TCRdb table, and some are missing; sequencing was by immunoSEQ multiplex PCR. This sample has under 30,000 clones, with 85% to 90% found just once. The germline V gene encodes CDR1 MDHEN and CDR2 SYDVKM. The V gene lost 3 bases and the J gene lost 10 bases, with 10 bases spanning the gap. The CDR3 has 12 residues.

This sample comprised tumor tissue, obtained after IRX-2 immunotherapy. The chain carries TRBV28 and TRBJ2-4; a weak D match, TRBD2 (6 bases). The receptor was isolated from a human donor with breast cancer. The CDR3 protein is CASSLGTEIQYF. CDR3 sequence (DNA): TGTGCCAGCAGTTTGGGGACTGAGATTCAGTACTTC.